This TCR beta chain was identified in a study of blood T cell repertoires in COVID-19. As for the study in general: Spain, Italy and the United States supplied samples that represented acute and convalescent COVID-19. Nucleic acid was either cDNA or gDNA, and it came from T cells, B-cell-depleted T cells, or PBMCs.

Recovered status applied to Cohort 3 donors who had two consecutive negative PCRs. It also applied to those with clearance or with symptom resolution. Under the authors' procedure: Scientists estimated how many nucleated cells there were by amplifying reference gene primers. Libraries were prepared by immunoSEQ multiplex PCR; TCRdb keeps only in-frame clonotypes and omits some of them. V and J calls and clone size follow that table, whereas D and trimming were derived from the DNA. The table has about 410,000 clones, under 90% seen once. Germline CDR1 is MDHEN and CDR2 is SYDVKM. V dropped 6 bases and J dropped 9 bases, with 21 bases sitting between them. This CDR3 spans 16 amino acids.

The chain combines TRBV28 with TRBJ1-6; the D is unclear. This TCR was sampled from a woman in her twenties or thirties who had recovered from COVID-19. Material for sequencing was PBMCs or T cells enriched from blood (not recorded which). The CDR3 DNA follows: TGTGCCAGCAGCCGACTACGGCGTACAAGAGGTTCACCCCTCCACTTT. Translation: CASSRLRRTRGSPLHF. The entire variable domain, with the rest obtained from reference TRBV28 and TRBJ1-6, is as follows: DVKVTQSSRYLVKRTGEKVFLECVQDMDHENMFWYRQDPGLGLRLIYFSYDVKMKEKGDIPEGYSVSREKKERFSLILESASTNQTSMYLCASSRLRRTRGSPLHFGNGTRLTVT.